This TCR beta chain was sequenced for a study of T cell repertoires in cytomegalovirus infection. Study-wide context: CMV infection plus the matching HLA type was flagged by public TCR beta signatures. Study observations and caveats: Identification of carriers of CMV plus the relevant HLA was performed using cumulative public TCR beta family frequency. CMV-specific HLA-C-restricted TCR beta clonotypes dominated the ex vivo response.

TCRdb re-derived calls from the reads in MiXCR, one entry per CDR3 protein. The data contain about 600,000 distinct CDR3 sequences, 20% to 25% of them singletons. Of note for this clonotype: The antigen remains unidentified.

In germline, CDR1 is MDHEN, CDR2 SYDVKM. V was shortened by 3 bases and J by 12 bases, with 12 bases between the two germline ends. The CDR3 runs to 12 residues. Sequencing was carried out using CD8+ T cells from PBMCs. The receptor was derived from a human donor in good health (CMV status not recorded). Some clones in this sample may be carry-over from other donors' samples. The chain uses TRBV28 and TRBJ1-5; D is unresolved. CDR3 in DNA: TGTGCCAGCAGTTTGGGCCCCAGGCGCCAGCATTTT. It specifies CASSLGPRRQHF.